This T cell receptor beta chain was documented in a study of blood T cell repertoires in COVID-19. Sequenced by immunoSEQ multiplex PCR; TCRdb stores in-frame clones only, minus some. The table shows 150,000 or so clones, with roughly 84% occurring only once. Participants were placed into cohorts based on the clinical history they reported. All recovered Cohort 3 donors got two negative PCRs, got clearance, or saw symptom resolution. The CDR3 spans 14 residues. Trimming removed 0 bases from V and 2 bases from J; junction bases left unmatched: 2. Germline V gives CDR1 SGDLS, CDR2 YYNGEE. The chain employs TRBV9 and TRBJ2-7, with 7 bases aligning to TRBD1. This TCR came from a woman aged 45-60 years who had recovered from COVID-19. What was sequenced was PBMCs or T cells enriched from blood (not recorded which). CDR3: CASSVGTGPYEQYF. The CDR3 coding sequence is TGTGCCAGCAGCGTAGGGACAGGCCCCTACGAGCAGTACTTC.